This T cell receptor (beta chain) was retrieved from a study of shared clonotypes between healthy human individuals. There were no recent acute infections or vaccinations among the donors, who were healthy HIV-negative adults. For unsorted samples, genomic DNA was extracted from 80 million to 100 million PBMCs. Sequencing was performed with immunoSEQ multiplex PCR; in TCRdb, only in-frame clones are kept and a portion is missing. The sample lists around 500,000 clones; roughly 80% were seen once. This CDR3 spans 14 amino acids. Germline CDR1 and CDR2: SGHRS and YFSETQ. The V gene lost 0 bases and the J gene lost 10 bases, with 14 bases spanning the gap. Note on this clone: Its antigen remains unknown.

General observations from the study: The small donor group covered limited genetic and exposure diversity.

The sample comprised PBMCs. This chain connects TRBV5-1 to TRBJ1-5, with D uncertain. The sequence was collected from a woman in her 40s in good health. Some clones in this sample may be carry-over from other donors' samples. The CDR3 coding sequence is TGCGCCAGCAGCTTGGCGGCAGGTAGCGGTCCCCAGCATTTT. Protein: CASSLAAGSGPQHF.